This TCR beta chain was recorded in a study of blood T cell repertoires in COVID-19. About the research overall: The United States, Italy and Spain provided the acute and convalescent COVID-19 samples.

In the authors' methods: Reference gene primer amplification yielded estimated nucleated cell counts. Sequenced by immunoSEQ multiplex PCR; TCRdb stores in-frame clones only, minus some. V and J calls and clone size are those listed in that table; D and trimming were worked out from the DNA. This sample has some 310,000 clones, with roughly 90% found just once. The V end was cut by 1 base, the J end by 4 bases, with 11 bases between. Germline V gives CDR1 MNHGY, CDR2 SVAAGI. This CDR3 contains 15 residues. Sequencing was done on a sample of peripheral blood. The chain is built from TRBV6-9 and TRBJ1-5; D gene ambiguous. The receptor comes from a woman aged 30 to 39 with COVID-19, enrolled during active disease. The CDR3 here is CASSYFATGNQPQHF. As DNA, the CDR3 is TGTGCCAGCAGTTATTTCGCGACGGGGAATCAGCCCCAGCATTTT.